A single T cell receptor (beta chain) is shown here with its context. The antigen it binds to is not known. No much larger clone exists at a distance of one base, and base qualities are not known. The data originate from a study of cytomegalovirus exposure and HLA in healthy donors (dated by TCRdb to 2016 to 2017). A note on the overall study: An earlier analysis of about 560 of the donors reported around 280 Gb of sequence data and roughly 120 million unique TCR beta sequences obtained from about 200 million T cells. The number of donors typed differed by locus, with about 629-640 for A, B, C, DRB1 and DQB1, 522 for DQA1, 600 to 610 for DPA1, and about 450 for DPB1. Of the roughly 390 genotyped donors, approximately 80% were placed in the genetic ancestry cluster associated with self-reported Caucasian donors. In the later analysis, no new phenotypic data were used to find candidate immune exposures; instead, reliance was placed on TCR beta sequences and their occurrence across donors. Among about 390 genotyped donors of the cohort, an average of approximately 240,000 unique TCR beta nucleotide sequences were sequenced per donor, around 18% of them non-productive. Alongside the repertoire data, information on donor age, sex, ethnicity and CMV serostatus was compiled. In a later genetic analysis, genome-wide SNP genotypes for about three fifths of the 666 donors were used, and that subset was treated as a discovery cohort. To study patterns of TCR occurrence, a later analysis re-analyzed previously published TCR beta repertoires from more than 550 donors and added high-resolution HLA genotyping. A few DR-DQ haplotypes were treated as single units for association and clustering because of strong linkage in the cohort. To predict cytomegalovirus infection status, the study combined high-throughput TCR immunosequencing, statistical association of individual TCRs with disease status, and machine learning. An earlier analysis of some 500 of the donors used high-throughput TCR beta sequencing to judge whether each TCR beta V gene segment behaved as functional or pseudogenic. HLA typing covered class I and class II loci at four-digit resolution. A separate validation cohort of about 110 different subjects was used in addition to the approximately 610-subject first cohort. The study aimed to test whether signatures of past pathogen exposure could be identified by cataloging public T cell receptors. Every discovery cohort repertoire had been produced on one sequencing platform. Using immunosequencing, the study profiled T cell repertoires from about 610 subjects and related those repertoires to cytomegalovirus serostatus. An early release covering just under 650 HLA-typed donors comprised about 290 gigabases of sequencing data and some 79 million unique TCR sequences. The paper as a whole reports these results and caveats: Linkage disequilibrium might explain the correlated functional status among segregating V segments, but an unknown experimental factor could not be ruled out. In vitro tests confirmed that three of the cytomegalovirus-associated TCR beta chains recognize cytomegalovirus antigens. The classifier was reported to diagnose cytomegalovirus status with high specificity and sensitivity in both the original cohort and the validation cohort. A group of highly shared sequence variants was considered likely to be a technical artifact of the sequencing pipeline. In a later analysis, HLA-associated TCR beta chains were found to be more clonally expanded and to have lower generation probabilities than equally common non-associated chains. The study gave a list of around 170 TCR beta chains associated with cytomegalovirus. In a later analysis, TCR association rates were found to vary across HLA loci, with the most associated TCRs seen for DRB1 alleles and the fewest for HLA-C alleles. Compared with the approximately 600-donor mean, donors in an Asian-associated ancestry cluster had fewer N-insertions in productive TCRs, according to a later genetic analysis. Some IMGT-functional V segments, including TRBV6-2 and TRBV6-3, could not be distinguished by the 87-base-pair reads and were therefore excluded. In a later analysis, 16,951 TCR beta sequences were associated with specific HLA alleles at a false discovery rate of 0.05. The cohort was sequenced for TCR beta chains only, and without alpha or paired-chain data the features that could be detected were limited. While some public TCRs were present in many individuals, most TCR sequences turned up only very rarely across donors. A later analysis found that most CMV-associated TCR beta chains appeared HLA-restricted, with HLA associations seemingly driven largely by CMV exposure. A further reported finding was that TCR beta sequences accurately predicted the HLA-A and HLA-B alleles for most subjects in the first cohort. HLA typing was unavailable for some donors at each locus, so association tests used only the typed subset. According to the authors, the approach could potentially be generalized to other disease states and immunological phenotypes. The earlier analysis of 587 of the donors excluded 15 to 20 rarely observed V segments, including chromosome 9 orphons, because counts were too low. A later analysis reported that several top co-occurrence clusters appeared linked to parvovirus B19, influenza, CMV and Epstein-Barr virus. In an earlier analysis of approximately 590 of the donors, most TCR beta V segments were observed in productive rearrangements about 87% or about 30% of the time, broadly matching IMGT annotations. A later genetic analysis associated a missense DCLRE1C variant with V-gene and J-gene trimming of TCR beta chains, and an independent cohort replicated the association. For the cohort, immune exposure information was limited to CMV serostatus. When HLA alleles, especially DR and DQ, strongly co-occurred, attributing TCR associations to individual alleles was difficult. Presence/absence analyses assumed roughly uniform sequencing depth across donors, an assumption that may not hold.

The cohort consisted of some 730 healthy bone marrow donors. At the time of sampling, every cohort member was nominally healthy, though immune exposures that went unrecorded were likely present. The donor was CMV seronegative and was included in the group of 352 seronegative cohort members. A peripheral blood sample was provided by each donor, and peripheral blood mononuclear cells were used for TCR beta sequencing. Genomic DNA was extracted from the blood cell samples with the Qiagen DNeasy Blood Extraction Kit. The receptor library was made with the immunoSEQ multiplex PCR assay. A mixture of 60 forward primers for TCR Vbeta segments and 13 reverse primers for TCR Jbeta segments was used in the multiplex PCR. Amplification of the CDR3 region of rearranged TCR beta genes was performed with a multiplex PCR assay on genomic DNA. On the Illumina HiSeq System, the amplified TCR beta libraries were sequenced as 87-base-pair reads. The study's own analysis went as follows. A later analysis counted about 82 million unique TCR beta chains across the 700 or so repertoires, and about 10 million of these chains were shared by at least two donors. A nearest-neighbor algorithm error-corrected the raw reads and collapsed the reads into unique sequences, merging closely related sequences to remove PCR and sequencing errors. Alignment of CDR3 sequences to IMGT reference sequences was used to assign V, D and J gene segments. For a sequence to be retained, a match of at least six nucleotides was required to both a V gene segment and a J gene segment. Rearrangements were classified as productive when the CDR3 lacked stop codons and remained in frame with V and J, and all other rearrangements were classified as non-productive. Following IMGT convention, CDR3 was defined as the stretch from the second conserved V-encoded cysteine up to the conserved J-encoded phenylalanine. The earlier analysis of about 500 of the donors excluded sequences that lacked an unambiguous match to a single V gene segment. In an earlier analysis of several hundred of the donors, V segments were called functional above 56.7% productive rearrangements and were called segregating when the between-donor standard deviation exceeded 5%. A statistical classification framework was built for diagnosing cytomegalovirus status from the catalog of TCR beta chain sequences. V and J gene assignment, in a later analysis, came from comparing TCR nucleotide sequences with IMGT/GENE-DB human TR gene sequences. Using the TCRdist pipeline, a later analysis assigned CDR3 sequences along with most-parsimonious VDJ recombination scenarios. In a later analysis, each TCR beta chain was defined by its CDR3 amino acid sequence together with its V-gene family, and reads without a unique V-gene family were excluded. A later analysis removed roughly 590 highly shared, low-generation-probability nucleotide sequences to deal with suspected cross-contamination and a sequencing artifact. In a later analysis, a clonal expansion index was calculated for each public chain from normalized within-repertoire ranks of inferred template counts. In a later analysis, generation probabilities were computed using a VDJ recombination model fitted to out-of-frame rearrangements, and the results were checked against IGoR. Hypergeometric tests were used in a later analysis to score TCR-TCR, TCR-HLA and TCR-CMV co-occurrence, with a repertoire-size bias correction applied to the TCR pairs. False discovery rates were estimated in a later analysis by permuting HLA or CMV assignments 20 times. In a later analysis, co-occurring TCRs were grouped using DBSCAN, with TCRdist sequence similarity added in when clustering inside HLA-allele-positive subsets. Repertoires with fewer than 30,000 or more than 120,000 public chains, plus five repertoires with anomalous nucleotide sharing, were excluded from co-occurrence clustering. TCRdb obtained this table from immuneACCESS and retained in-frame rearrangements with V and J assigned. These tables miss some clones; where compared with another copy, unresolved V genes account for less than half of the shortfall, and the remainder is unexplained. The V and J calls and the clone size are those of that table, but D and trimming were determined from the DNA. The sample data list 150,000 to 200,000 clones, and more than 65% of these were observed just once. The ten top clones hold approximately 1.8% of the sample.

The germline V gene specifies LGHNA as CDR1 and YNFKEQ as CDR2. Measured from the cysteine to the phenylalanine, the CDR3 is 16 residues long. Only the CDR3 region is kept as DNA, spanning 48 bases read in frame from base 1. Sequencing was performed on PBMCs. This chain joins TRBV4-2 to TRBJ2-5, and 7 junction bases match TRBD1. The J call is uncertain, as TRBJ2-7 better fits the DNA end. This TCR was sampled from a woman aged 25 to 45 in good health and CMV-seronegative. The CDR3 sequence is CASSPAGGSGAYEQYF. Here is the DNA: TGTGCCAGCAGCCCAGCAGGGGGATCAGGAGCCTACGAGCAGTACTTC.